The next 20 T cell receptor beta chains were all read from a single sample in a study of blood T cell repertoires in COVID-19. TCRdb's copy holds only in-frame clones and misses some; the assay was immunoSEQ multiplex PCR. Among 200,000 to 300,000 clones listed, about 87% were seen once. What was sequenced was PBMCs or T cells enriched from blood (not recorded which). Every receptor here comes from a woman aged 35 to 49 with acute COVID-19.

The V gene is TRBV5-4, the J gene TRBJ2-5; D perhaps matches TRBD2 (6 bases). V lost 5 bases and J lost 3, with 20 bases in between. CDR1 and CDR2 (germline): SGHNT, YYREEE (reference sequence). The CDR3 is 16 residues long. This chain's CDR3 is CASSTSGSWRKETQYF. The CDR3 bases are TGTGCCAGCAGTACGAGCGGGTCTTGGCGAAAAGAGACCCAGTACTTC.

The genes are TRBV28 and TRBJ1-2, with 9 positions matching TRBD1. Germline V gene sequence: CDR1 MDHEN, CDR2 SYDVKM. The J segment lost 7 bases and the V segment lost 6 bases, leaving 9 bases of the junction unmatched. This CDR3 spans 14 amino acids. The CDR3 spells CASRVQGAIGGYTF. The CDR3 DNA reads TGTGCCAGCAGGGTACAGGGGGCTATAGGTGGCTACACCTTC.

V is TRBV7-8 and J is TRBJ1-1, with TRBD1 matching 8 bases. Germline V gives CDR1 SGHVS, CDR2 FQNEAQ. This CDR3 has 15 amino acids. V was pared by 5 bases and J by 5 bases, with 10 bases of the junction left unmatched. This chain's CDR3 is CASSPRQGRGTEAFF. The CDR3 bases are TGTGCCAGCAGCCCGCGACAGGGGCGGGGTACTGAAGCTTTCTTT. The full variable domain, in which reference TRBV7-8 and TRBJ1-1 provide the parts outside the CDR3, is GAGVSQSPRYKVAKRGQDVALRCDPISGHVSLFWYQQALGQGPEFLTYFQNEAQLDKSGLPSDRFFAERPEGSVSTLKIQRTQQEDSAVYLCASSPRQGRGTEAFFGQGTRLTVV.

The V and J genes are TRBV3-1 (or the pseudogene TRBV3-2) and TRBJ2-1; 10 positions match TRBD2. In germline, CDR1 is LGHDT, CDR2 YNNKEL (reference sequence). This CDR3 comprises 18 residues. The ends lost 1 base at V and 5 bases at J; junction bases unmatched: 11. The chain's CDR3 is CASSQGHPSGSFNNEQFF. CDR3 nucleotides: TGTGCCAGCAGCCAAGGGCATCCTAGCGGGAGTTTCAACAATGAGCAGTTCTTC.

This clone was seen more than once but under ten times. The chain carries TRBV29-1 and TRBJ1-2; a possible D gene is TRBD1 (5 bases). Germline V gene lookup returns CDR1 SQVTM and CDR2 ANQGSEA. This CDR3 region has 12 residues. The V gene lost 0 bases and the J gene lost 8 bases, with 10 bases spanning the gap. Written as DNA, the CDR3 is TGCAGCGTTGAAGACGACAGTCCGGGCTACACCTTC. Its protein is CSVEDDSPGYTF.

The chain uses TRBV7-2 and TRBJ1-6; D not certain. The germline CDR1 and CDR2 sequences are SGHTA and FQGNSA. The CDR3 runs 14 residues. V lost 5 bases and J lost 0, with 5 bases in between. The CDR3 sequence is CASSLSSYNSPLHF. The CDR3, as DNA: TGTGCCAGCAGCCTGAGCTCCTATAATTCACCCCTCCACTTT.

The gene calls are TRBV18 and TRBJ1-1; maybe TRBD1 (6 bases). The V and J ends lost 1 base and 6 bases respectively, with 15 bases between them. CDR1 and CDR2 (germline): KGHSH, LQKENI. This CDR3 has 15 residues. The CDR3 here is CASSPQQGEKAEAFF. The CDR3 DNA is TGTGCCAGCTCACCACAACAGGGTGAGAAGGCTGAAGCTTTCTTT.

This chain joins TRBV7-2 and TRBJ1-1, with D possibly being TRBD1 (5 bases). Looked up from germline, CDR1 is SGHTA and CDR2 is FQGNSA. The CDR3 totals 15 residues. V was clipped by 2 bases and J by 5 bases, with 15 bases between them. The CDR3 spells CASSLLGGRTTEAFF. The DNA of the CDR3 is TGTGCCAGCAGCTTATTGGGGGGGAGGACGACTGAAGCTTTCTTT.

The J gene is TRBJ1-1, the V gene TRBV5-6; TRBD1 matches 9 bases. This CDR3 is built from 13 residues. V gave up 4 bases and J gave up 5 bases; unmatched junction bases: 3. Germline CDR1 reads SGHDT; CDR2 reads YYEEEE. The CDR3 here is CASSTGTGTEAFF. The CDR3 nucleotides are TGTGCCAGCAGCACCGGGACAGGGACTGAAGCTTTCTTT.

Concerning this clone itself: This sample includes further DNA sequences coding for the same CDR3. The rearrangement joins TRBV19 to TRBJ1-2; tentative D call: TRBD1 (6 bases). From germline, CDR1 is LNHDA and CDR2 SQIVND (reference sequence). V lost 2 bases and J 2 bases, leaving 6 bases between the germline ends. This CDR3 contains 13 residues. The CDR3 DNA reads as TGTGCCAGTAGTATACAGGGGAACTATGGCTACACCTTC. It is translated as CASSIQGNYGYTF.

The chain has TRBV19 and TRBJ2-1; 12 nucleotides match TRBD2. Germline assignment: CDR1 LNHDA and CDR2 SQIVND (reference sequence). V shed 3 bases, J shed 8 bases, and the junction held 2 bases outside the gene matches. CDR3 length: 14 amino acids. CDR3 sequence (DNA): TGTGCCAGTAGTATCGGGACTAGCGGGTATGAGCAGTTCTTC. Residues: CASSIGTSGYEQFF. Complete variable domain (other parts from reference TRBV19 and TRBJ2-1): DGGITQSPKYLFRKEGQNVTLSCEQNLNHDAMYWYRQDPGQGLRLIYYSQIVNDFQKGDIAEGYSVSREKKESFPLTVTSAQKNPTAFYLCASSIGTSGYEQFFGPGTRLTVL.

The chain combines TRBV7-8 with TRBJ1-1; 8 nucleotides match TRBD1. V lost 8 bases, J lost 1 base, and 0 bases stayed unmatched. Germline CDR1 reads SGHVS; CDR2 reads FQNEAQ. The CDR3 spans 12 residues. The CDR3 DNA sequence: TGTGCCAGCGGACAGGGGAACACTGAAGCTTTCTTT. Encoded protein: CASGQGNTEAFF.

This clone was seen a few times. This chain joins TRBV3-1 (or the pseudogene TRBV3-2) and TRBJ1-1, with D perhaps TRBD1 (6 bases). CDR3 length: 16 residues. V was pared by 1 base and J by 0 bases, with 12 bases between. The germline CDR1 and CDR2 sequences are LGHDT and YNNKEL (reference sequence). Here the CDR3 reads CASSQGYAGVNTEAFF. CDR3 coding DNA: TGTGCCAGCAGCCAAGGGTATGCAGGGGTGAACACTGAAGCTTTCTTT.

This clone was counted between two and nine times. DNA of the CDR3: TGTGCCAGCATTGTAGTCAGGGGGCGAGTGGATGGCTACACCTTC. Encoded protein: CASIVVRGRVDGYTF. V is TRBV2 and J is TRBJ1-2; 8 positions agree with TRBD1. Germline V gene sequence: CDR1 SNHLY, CDR2 FYNNEI. This CDR3 is built from 15 residues. V was pared by 7 bases and J by 6 bases, with 13 bases of the junction left unmatched.

This clone was detected once. This rearrangement joins TRBV13 to TRBJ1-4; 7 positions agree with TRBD1. The CDR3 totals 15 residues. V dropped 5 bases and J dropped 10; count of bases not matched to a gene: 13. The germline gives CDR1 PRHDT, CDR2 FYEKMQ (reference sequence). As DNA, the CDR3 is TGTGCCAGCAGCACTTCGACAGGGCCCGGGGGAAAACTGTTTTTT. Protein product: CASSTSTGPGGKLFF.

V usage is TRBV18 and J usage is TRBJ2-7, with TRBD2 identical over 9 bases. Germline lookup yields CDR1 KGHSH and CDR2 LQKENI. V gave up 4 bases and J gave up 0 bases; unmatched junction bases: 4. This CDR3 comprises 15 residues. CDR3 DNA: TGTGCCAGCTCACGGGCGGGGGGGAGCTCCTACGAGCAGTACTTC. It codes for CASSRAGGSSYEQYF.

This clone was observed a single time. The CDR3 protein is CASRTGPDTQYF. CDR3 nucleotides: TGTGCCAGCAGGACAGGGCCGGATACGCAGTATTTT. The chain combines TRBV11-3 with TRBJ2-3, with TRBD1 matching 7 bases. The germline gives CDR1 SGHNT, CDR2 YENEEA. Trimming removed 6 bases from V and 6 bases from J; junction bases left unmatched: 3. The CDR3 totals 12 residues.

The chain carries TRBV19 and TRBJ1-1; no definite D call. Trimming left V 7 bases short and J 0 bases short, with 15 bases between. The CDR3 has 15 residues. Germline CDR1 reads LNHDA; CDR2 reads SQIVND (reference sequence). CDR3 residues: CASTPGLLLNTEAFF. The CDR3 DNA follows: TGTGCCAGTACCCCAGGCCTCCTTCTGAACACTGAAGCTTTCTTT.

The CDR3 coding sequence is TGTGCCAGCAGCTCCTTTTCCCAGGGAAAGGATTCACCCCTCCACTTT. Translated, it gives CASSSFSQGKDSPLHF. The V call is TRBV7-2, the J call TRBJ1-6, with D perhaps TRBD1 (5 bases). V lost 4 bases to trimming and J lost 8 bases, with 18 bases between them. This CDR3 has 16 residues. CDR1 and CDR2 from the germline V gene are SGHTA and FQGNSA.

This chain uses TRBV7-9 with TRBJ1-2; D may be TRBD1 (5 bases). This CDR3 has 15 residues. The V gene lost 5 bases and the J gene lost 8 bases, with 21 bases spanning the gap. Germline V gene lookup returns CDR1 SEHNR and CDR2 FQNEAQ (reference sequence). For the CDR3, the DNA is TGTGCCAGCAGCCGCGGGACTCCAAGCCGGGGCGGCTACACCTTC. Protein sequence: CASSRGTPSRGGYTF.